This T cell receptor (beta chain) appears in the sequencing data of a study of T cell responses to AZD1222 COVID-19 vaccine. At the level of the study: The analysis combined second doses at about 4 or about 12 weeks.

About this clone: Its antigen remains unidentified.

Trimming took 0 bases from V and 1 from J, leaving 13 bases between them. CDR1 is SGHRS and CDR2 is YFSETQ in the germline V gene. This CDR3 spans 16 amino acids. Data came from immunoSEQ multiplex PCR; TCRdb stores just in-frame clones and leaves some out. The sample comprises about 190,000 clones, almost 95% of which are singletons, and approximately 9.6% rests with the top ten. Study observations and caveats: White British people made up most donors, females outnumbered males, and clonal diversity was possibly underestimated. There were repertoire samples only from the period after the peak T cell response. CD4 TCRs linked to vaccination spanned spike, dominating at 160-218 and 743-854.

This chain joins TRBV5-1 and TRBJ1-2; D is unresolved. This receptor was obtained from an adult in good health. The sample consisted of peripheral blood, taken on day 0 of AZD1222 vaccination. CDR3 in amino acids: CASSLDPGSLNYGYTF. CDR3 DNA: TGCGCCAGCAGCTTGGATCCGGGATCTCTTAACTATGGCTACACCTTC.